This T cell receptor beta chain came from a study of T-cell memory formation after mild COVID-19. This clonotype was detected only a few times. TCRdb ran MiXCR on the 5' RACE reads and lists one entry per CDR3 protein. Counted here are roughly 340,000 distinct CDR3 sequences, roughly 15% occurring once; the ten biggest clones make up about 22%. The CDR3 consists of 17 residues. Trimming shortened V by 3 bases and J by 3 bases, and 22 bases separated the two germline ends. Germline loops: CDR1 SGHRS, CDR2 YFSETQ. The sequence came from a man aged 18-30 years who had mild COVID-19 (a few samples of this study predate the infection). Cell type and time point are not known. The chain is built from TRBV5-1 and TRBJ2-7, with D possibly matching TRBD2 (6 bases). Sequenced material: PBMCs or a T cell subset sorted from them (not recorded which). CDR3 nucleotides: TGCGCCAGCAGCTCGCGGACTCCCGGGACTCGACGCTACGAGCAGTACTTC. Its protein is CASSSRTPGTRRYEQYF.